This T cell receptor beta chain is from a study of T cell responses to AZD1222 COVID-19 vaccine. TCRdb's table, derived via immunoSEQ multiplex PCR, lists solely in-frame clones and lacks some. This table has about 130,000 clones, about nine tenths appearing once. The CDR3 runs 14 residues. V shed 1 base, J shed 5 bases, and the junction held 6 bases outside the gene matches. Germline CDR1 and CDR2: SQVTM and ANQGSEA. This TCR derives from an adult in good health. The V gene is TRBV29-1, the J gene TRBJ2-7, with 9 bases aligning to TRBD1. The sample here was peripheral blood, taken on day 0 of AZD1222 vaccination. As DNA, the CDR3 is TGCAGCGTTGAAGGAGGGACAGGGAGAGACGAGCAGTACTTC. Amino acid sequence: CSVEGGTGRDEQYF.